A selection of T cell receptor beta chains follows, all from one sample in a study of blood T cell repertoires in COVID-19. Clones were sequenced by immunoSEQ multiplex PCR, and TCRdb holds only the in-frame ones, with some missing. The table lists 35,000 to 50,000 clones, more than 80% of them singletons, with around 13% in the top ten. Input material: peripheral blood. The receptors derive from a man aged 45-60 years with active or convalescent COVID-19. The CDR3 runs from the conserved cysteine through the conserved F or W. Each record gives: D gene, CDR3 length, J gene, V gene, clone size, CDR3 protein, CDR3 DNA. A D gene is named only where the DNA matches it firmly. Clone sizes are given selectively: once, few, many, or a class where the clone is expanded.

d_call: -; cdr3_length: 15; j_call: TRBJ1-1; v_call: TRBV18; clone_size: -; cdr3_aa: CASSPGTGQNTEAFF; cdr3_nt: TGTGCCAGCTCACCAGGCACAGGCCAGAACACTGAAGCTTTCTTT
d_call: -; cdr3_length: 14; j_call: TRBJ2-4; v_call: TRBV7-2; clone_size: -; cdr3_aa: CASSLDFNGYIQYF; cdr3_nt: TGTGCCAGCAGCTTAGATTTCAACGGGTACATTCAGTACTTC
d_call: -; cdr3_length: 16; j_call: TRBJ1-3; v_call: TRBV19; clone_size: -; cdr3_aa: CASLPGSLVSGNTIYF; cdr3_nt: TGTGCCAGCCTCCCGGGAAGTTTAGTCTCTGGAAACACCATATATTTT
d_call: TRBD1; cdr3_length: 17; j_call: TRBJ2-3; v_call: TRBV11-2; clone_size: -; cdr3_aa: CASSLRGTGDYTDTQYF; cdr3_nt: TGTGCCAGCAGCCTCCGGGGGACAGGGGATTACACAGATACGCAGTATTTT
d_call: -; cdr3_length: 15; j_call: TRBJ2-1; v_call: TRBV7-8; clone_size: -; cdr3_aa: CASSSRRAGVPEQFF; cdr3_nt: TGTGCCAGCAGCTCACGGAGGGCCGGGGTTCCTGAGCAGTTCTTC
d_call: -; cdr3_length: 14; j_call: TRBJ1-1; v_call: TRBV5-1; clone_size: few; cdr3_aa: CASSLITGNTEAFF; cdr3_nt: TGCGCCAGCAGCTTGATAACGGGAAACACTGAAGCTTTCTTT
d_call: -; cdr3_length: 11; j_call: TRBJ1-2; v_call: TRBV2; clone_size: medium-sized; cdr3_aa: CASTGVRGYTF; cdr3_nt: TGTGCCAGCACGGGGGTTAGAGGCTACACCTTC
d_call: TRBD1; cdr3_length: 13; j_call: TRBJ2-7; v_call: TRBV2; clone_size: -; cdr3_aa: CASTRDRGYEQYF; cdr3_nt: TGTGCCAGCACCCGGGACAGGGGATACGAGCAGTACTTC
d_call: -; cdr3_length: 18; j_call: TRBJ2-6; v_call: TRBV3-1/TRBV3-2; clone_size: -; cdr3_aa: CASSPVGGKGSGANVLTF; cdr3_nt: TGTGCCAGCAGCCCCGTCGGAGGGAAAGGGTCTGGGGCCAACGTCCTGACTTTC
d_call: -; cdr3_length: 12; j_call: TRBJ2-1; v_call: TRBV5-6; clone_size: -; cdr3_aa: CASSQGGNEQFF; cdr3_nt: TGTGCCAGCAGCCAGGGAGGCAATGAGCAGTTCTTC
d_call: -; cdr3_length: 14; j_call: TRBJ2-3; v_call: TRBV27; clone_size: -; cdr3_aa: CASSLRGQPDTQYF; cdr3_nt: TGTGCCAGCAGTTTAAGGGGCCAGCCAGATACGCAGTATTTT
d_call: TRBD2; cdr3_length: 17; j_call: TRBJ2-3; v_call: TRBV7-3; clone_size: -; cdr3_aa: CASSPTSGKRAPDTQYF; cdr3_nt: TGTGCCAGCAGCCCGACTAGCGGGAAAAGGGCGCCAGATACGCAGTATTTT
d_call: TRBD2; cdr3_length: 15; j_call: TRBJ2-7; v_call: TRBV19; clone_size: -; cdr3_aa: CASKGRASTAHEQYF; cdr3_nt: TGTGCCAGTAAAGGGAGGGCCTCAACCGCCCACGAGCAGTACTTC
d_call: -; cdr3_length: 15; j_call: TRBJ1-4; v_call: TRBV3-1/TRBV3-2; clone_size: -; cdr3_aa: CASSQVTGPNEKLFF; cdr3_nt: TGTGCCAGCAGCCAAGTGACAGGCCCTAATGAAAAACTGTTTTTT
d_call: -; cdr3_length: 13; j_call: TRBJ2-7; v_call: TRBV2; clone_size: -; cdr3_aa: CASSATGFYEQYF; cdr3_nt: TGTGCCAGCAGCGCGACGGGATTCTACGAGCAGTACTTC
d_call: TRBD1; cdr3_length: 15; j_call: TRBJ1-2; v_call: TRBV3-1/TRBV3-2; clone_size: -; cdr3_aa: CASSPSDRPNYGYTF; cdr3_nt: TGTGCCAGCAGCCCTTCGGACAGGCCTAACTATGGCTACACCTTC
d_call: -; cdr3_length: 11; j_call: TRBJ1-4; v_call: TRBV3-1/TRBV3-2; clone_size: -; cdr3_aa: CASRRNEKLFF; cdr3_nt: TGTGCCAGCAGGAGAAATGAAAAACTGTTTTTT
d_call: -; cdr3_length: 11; j_call: TRBJ1-2; v_call: TRBV3-1/TRBV3-2; clone_size: -; cdr3_aa: CASSRDQTATF; cdr3_nt: TGTGCCAGCAGCCGAGATCAGACAGCCACCTTC
d_call: -; cdr3_length: 15; j_call: TRBJ1-2; v_call: TRBV5-5; clone_size: -; cdr3_aa: CASSPRSIQNYGYTF; cdr3_nt: TGTGCCAGCAGCCCGCGGAGCATCCAAAACTATGGCTACACCTTC
d_call: TRBD1; cdr3_length: 17; j_call: TRBJ1-3; v_call: TRBV7-6; clone_size: -; cdr3_aa: CASSTRQGQSSGNTIYF; cdr3_nt: TGTGCCAGCAGCACTCGACAGGGGCAGAGCTCTGGAAACACCATATATTTT
d_call: TRBD2; cdr3_length: 19; j_call: TRBJ2-1; v_call: TRBV5-8; clone_size: -; cdr3_aa: CASRPTGTSGGAFYNEQFF; cdr3_nt: TGTGCCAGCAGACCTACCGGGACTAGCGGGGGGGCTTTTTACAATGAGCAGTTCTTC
d_call: TRBD1; cdr3_length: 16; j_call: TRBJ1-4; v_call: TRBV27; clone_size: -; cdr3_aa: CASSLGAGQPNEKLFF; cdr3_nt: TGTGCCAGCAGTTTAGGGGCGGGACAGCCTAATGAAAAACTGTTTTTT
d_call: TRBD1; cdr3_length: 14; j_call: TRBJ1-5; v_call: TRBV28; clone_size: -; cdr3_aa: CASSKRTGLQPQHF; cdr3_nt: TGTGCCAGCAGTAAAAGGACAGGGTTGCAGCCCCAGCATTTT